This is a list of T cell receptor beta chains from one sample in a study of blood T cells in healthy people across ages. MiXCR, applied by TCRdb to the 5' RACE reads, yields one record per CDR3 protein. The sample records 500,000 to 600,000 distinct CDR3 sequences, 25% to 30% being singletons. Input material: blood. The receptors come from an older woman in good health. The CDR3 runs from the conserved cysteine through the conserved F or W. The order of the fields is clone size, D gene, J gene, V gene, CDR3 protein, CDR3 DNA. A D gene is named only where the DNA matches it firmly. Part of the rows lack a size; the others show once, few, many or a class for expanded clones.

few,-,TRBJ2-6,TRBV4-1,CASSLGAGFVSGANVLTF,TGCGCCAGCAGCCTAGGAGCAGGGTTCGTCTCTGGGGCCAACGTCCTGACTTTC
-,-,TRBJ1-4,TRBV3-1,CASSPPGTDYEKLFF,TGTGCCAGCAGCCCCCCCGGGACCGATTATGAAAAACTGTTTTTT
many,TRBD1,TRBJ1-5,TRBV5-1,CASSRTPRTGNDQPQHF,TGCGCCAGCAGCCGCACACCCCGGACAGGGAATGACCAGCCCCAGCATTTT
-,-,TRBJ2-3,TRBV20-1,CSARSYRQGGDGTQYF,TGCAGTGCTAGGTCCTATAGACAAGGGGGAGACGGTACGCAGTATTTT
-,-,TRBJ2-4,TRBV5-1,CASSLGDRDTKNIQYF,TGCGCCAGCAGCTTGGGAGATCGGGACACCAAAAACATTCAGTACTTC
few,-,TRBJ1-1,TRBV20-1,CSAHPRAATEAFF,TGCAGTGCTCATCCGAGGGCCGCCACTGAAGCTTTCTTT
-,-,TRBJ1-1,TRBV7-7,CASSPNGLAEAFF,TGTGCCAGCAGCCCTAACGGACTGGCTGAAGCTTTCTTT
few,-,TRBJ1-1,TRBV7-2,CASSPQAGIEAFF,TGTGCCAGCAGCCCCCAGGCGGGGATAGAAGCTTTCTTT
-,-,TRBJ2-1,TRBV7-9,CASSLVGLASSYNEQFF,TGTGCCAGCAGCTTAGTAGGGCTAGCAAGCTCCTACAATGAGCAGTTCTTC
few,TRBD1,TRBJ2-7,TRBV20-1,CSARDWSQGNEQYF,TGCAGTGCTAGAGACTGGTCACAGGGGAACGAGCAGTACTTC
many,-,TRBJ1-4,TRBV11-3,CASSPGGEKLFF,TGTGCCAGCAGCCCGGGGGGTGAAAAACTGTTTTTT
few,TRBD1,TRBJ1-2,TRBV12-3/TRBV12-4,CASSLAHRGPYGYTF,TGTGCCAGCAGTTTAGCCCACAGGGGTCCCTATGGCTACACCTTC
many,-,TRBJ1-2,TRBV5-1,CASSLDRDYGYTF,TGCGCCAGCAGCTTGGACAGGGACTATGGCTACACCTTC
-,TRBD2,TRBJ2-1,TRBV20-1,CSASGRGAYNEQFF,TGCAGTGCTAGCGGGCGGGGGGCCTACAATGAGCAGTTCTTC
-,-,TRBJ1-2,TRBV5-1,CASSLVNRAGGRGYTF,TGCGCCAGCAGCTTGGTTAATAGGGCGGGGGGCCGCGGCTACACCTTC
-,TRBD1,TRBJ1-1,TRBV6-5,CASSYWTGVRTFTEAFF,TGTGCCAGCAGTTACTGGACAGGGGTTAGAACCTTCACTGAAGCTTTCTTT
-,-,TRBJ2-3,TRBV9,CASSVGQMRTYTDTQYF,TGTGCCAGCAGCGTAGGCCAGATGCGAACTTACACAGATACGCAGTATTTT
few,-,TRBJ2-7,TRBV29-1,CSVEDTYEQYF,TGCAGCGTTGAAGACACCTACGAGCAGTACTTC
-,TRBD2,TRBJ2-7,TRBV24-1,CATSDLACPTSGGSYEQYF,TGTGCCACCAGTGATTTGGCCTGCCCCACTAGCGGGGGCTCCTACGAGCAGTACTTC
-,TRBD2,TRBJ2-3,TRBV4-3,CASSQETGGPDTQYF,TGCGCCAGCAGCCAAGAAACGGGGGGTCCAGATACGCAGTATTTT
-,-,TRBJ2-7,TRBV20-1,CSAPGQFYYEQYF,TGCAGTGCCCCCGGGCAGTTTTACTACGAGCAGTACTTC
-,TRBD2,TRBJ2-7,TRBV28,CASSLRGLAGTYEQYF,TGTGCCAGCAGTTTAAGGGGACTAGCGGGGACCTACGAGCAGTACTTC
-,-,TRBJ1-1,TRBV7-2,CASSLLGRNTEAFF,TGTGCCAGCAGCTTATTGGGCAGGAACACTGAAGCTTTCTTT
few,-,TRBJ2-1,TRBV6-2/TRBV6-3,CASKFRDWTYNEQFF,TGTGCCAGCAAATTCCGGGACTGGACCTACAATGAGCAGTTCTTC
-,TRBD1,TRBJ2-1,TRBV12-3/TRBV12-4,CASSVDRGYEQFF,TGTGCCAGCAGTGTGGACAGGGGCTATGAGCAGTTCTTC
-,-,TRBJ2-4,TRBV29-1,CSADMVGLNIQYF,TGCAGCGCCGACATGGTGGGGCTAAACATTCAGTACTTC
few,-,TRBJ2-7,TRBV9,CASSVGNLASYEQYF,TGTGCCAGCAGCGTAGGTAACCTAGCGAGCTACGAGCAGTACTTC
few,TRBD2,TRBJ2-5,TRBV9,CASSRTSGGYQETQYF,TGTGCCAGCAGCCGTACTAGCGGGGGGTACCAAGAGACCCAGTACTTC
few,TRBD1,TRBJ1-3,TRBV6-5,CASRGTGGNTIYF,TGTGCCAGCAGAGGGACAGGCGGGAACACCATATATTTT
-,-,TRBJ1-1,TRBV20-1,CSASQGIGTEAFF,TGCAGTGCTAGTCAGGGAATAGGGACTGAAGCTTTCTTT
-,TRBD1,TRBJ1-1,TRBV7-2,CASSHLAGQTMNTEAFF,TGTGCCAGCAGCCACCTTGCGGGACAGACAATGAACACTGAAGCTTTCTTT
-,-,TRBJ1-1,TRBV18,CASSPLGTTGITEAFF,TGTGCCAGCTCACCATTAGGTACAACTGGTATCACTGAAGCTTTCTTT
-,TRBD1,TRBJ1-2,TRBV20-1,CSASRTGYGYTF,TGCAGTGCTTCGCGGACAGGCTATGGCTACACCTTC
few,TRBD1,TRBJ1-6,TRBV20-1,CSARQGGSYNSPLHF,TGCAGTGCTAGACAGGGGGGCTCCTATAATTCACCCCTCCACTTT
-,-,TRBJ1-4,TRBV5-1,CASSSTGTYYEKLFF,TGCGCCAGCAGCTCAACCGGGACATATTATGAAAAACTGTTTTTT
-,-,TRBJ2-3,TRBV3-1,CASSLSASTDTQYF,TGTGCCAGCAGCCTCAGTGCTAGCACAGATACGCAGTATTTT
-,-,TRBJ1-4,TRBV19,CASTGVYEKLFF,TGTGCCAGTACAGGGGTCTACGAAAAACTGTTTTTT
-,-,TRBJ2-3,TRBV24-1,CAASLREGDTLYF,TGTGCCGCTAGTCTCAGGGAGGGGGATACGCTGTATTTT
few,-,TRBJ2-3,TRBV29-1,CSVEGARQTLTTDTQYF,TGCAGCGTTGAAGGGGCCCGGCAGACTCTTACCACAGATACGCAGTATTTT
-,TRBD2,TRBJ2-1,TRBV6-2/TRBV6-3,CASSPSTSVNEQFF,TGTGCCAGCAGCCCAAGTACTAGCGTCAATGAGCAGTTCTTC
few,-,TRBJ2-5,TRBV30,CAWSVDSQETQYF,TGTGCCTGGAGTGTAGACAGCCAAGAGACCCAGTACTTC
-,-,TRBJ1-1,TRBV6-2/TRBV6-3,CASSPLTGGELPEAFF,TGTGCCAGCAGTCCCTTGACAGGAGGAGAGTTGCCTGAAGCTTTCTTT